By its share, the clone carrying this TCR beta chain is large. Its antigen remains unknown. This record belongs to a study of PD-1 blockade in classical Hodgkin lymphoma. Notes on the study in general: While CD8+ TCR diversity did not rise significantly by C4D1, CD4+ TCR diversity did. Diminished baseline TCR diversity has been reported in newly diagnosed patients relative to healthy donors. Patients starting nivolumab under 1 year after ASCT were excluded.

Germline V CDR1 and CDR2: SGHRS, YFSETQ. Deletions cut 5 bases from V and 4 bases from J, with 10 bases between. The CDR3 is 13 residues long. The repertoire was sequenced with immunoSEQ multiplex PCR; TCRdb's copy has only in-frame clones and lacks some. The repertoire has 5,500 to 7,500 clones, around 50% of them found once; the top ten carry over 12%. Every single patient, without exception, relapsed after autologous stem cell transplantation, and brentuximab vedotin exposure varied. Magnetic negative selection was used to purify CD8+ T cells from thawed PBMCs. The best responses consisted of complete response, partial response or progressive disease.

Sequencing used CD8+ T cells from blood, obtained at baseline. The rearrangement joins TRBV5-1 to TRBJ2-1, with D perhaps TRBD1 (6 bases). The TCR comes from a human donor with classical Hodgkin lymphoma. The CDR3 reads CASRQGLYNEQFF. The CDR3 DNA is TGCGCCAGCAGGCAGGGGCTTTACAATGAGCAGTTCTTC.